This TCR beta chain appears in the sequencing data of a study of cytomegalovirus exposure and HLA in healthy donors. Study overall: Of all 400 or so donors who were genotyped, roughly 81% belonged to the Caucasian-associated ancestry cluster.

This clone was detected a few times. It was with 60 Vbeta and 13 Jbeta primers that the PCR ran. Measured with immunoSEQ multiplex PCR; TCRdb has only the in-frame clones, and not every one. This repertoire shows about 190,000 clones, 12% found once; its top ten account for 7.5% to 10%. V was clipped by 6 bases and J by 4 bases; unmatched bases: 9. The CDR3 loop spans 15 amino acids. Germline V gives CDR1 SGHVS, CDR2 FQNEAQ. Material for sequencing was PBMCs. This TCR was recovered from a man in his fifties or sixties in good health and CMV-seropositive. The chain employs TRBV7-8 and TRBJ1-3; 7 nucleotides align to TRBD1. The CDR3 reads CASSYEGARGNTIYF. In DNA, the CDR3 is TGTGCCAGCAGTTACGAGGGGGCGCGCGGAAACACCATATATTTT. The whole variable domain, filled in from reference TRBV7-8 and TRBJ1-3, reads GAGVSQSPRYKVAKRGQDVALRCDPISGHVSLFWYQQALGQGPEFLTYFQNEAQLDKSGLPSDRFFAERPEGSVSTLKIQRTQQEDSAVYLCASSYEGARGNTIYFGEGSWLTVV.